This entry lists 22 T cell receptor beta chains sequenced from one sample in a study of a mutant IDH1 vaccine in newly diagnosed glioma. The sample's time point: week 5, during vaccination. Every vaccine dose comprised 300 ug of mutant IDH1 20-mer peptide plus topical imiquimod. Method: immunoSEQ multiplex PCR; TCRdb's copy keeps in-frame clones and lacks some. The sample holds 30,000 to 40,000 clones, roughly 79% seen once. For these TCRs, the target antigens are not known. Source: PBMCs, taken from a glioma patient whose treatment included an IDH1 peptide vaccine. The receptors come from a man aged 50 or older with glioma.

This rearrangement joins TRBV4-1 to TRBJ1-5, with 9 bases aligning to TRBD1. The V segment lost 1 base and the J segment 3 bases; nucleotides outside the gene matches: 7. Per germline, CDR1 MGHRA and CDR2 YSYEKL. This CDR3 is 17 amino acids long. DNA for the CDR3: TGCGCCAGCAGCCAAGGTCCAGGACAGGGGCTCAATCAGCCCCAGCATTTT. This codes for CASSQGPGQGLNQPQHF.

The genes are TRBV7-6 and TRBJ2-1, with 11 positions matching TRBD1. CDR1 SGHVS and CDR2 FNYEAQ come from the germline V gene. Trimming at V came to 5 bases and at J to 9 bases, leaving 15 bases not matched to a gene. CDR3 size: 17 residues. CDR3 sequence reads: CASSKSWGQGDLGEQFF. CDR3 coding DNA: TGTGCCAGCAGCAAATCCTGGGGACAGGGGGATTTGGGTGAGCAGTTCTTC.

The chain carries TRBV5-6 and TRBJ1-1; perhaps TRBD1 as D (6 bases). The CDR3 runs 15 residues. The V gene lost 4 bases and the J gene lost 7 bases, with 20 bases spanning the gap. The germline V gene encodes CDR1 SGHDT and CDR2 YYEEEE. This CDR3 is CASSGSNREYNEAFF. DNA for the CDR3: TGTGCCAGCAGCGGAAGTAACAGGGAGTATAATGAAGCTTTCTTT.

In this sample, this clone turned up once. DNA of the CDR3: TGCGCCAGCAGCCCCCGACCGGTGGCTGTGTCGATTTCGGATCATGAAAAACTGTTTTTT. Translated, it gives CASSPRPVAVSISDHEKLFF. This sequence joins TRBV4-1 and TRBJ1-4; D unresolved. V lost 4 bases and J lost 6, with 30 bases in between. Per germline, CDR1 MGHRA and CDR2 YSYEKL. CDR3 length equals 20 residues.

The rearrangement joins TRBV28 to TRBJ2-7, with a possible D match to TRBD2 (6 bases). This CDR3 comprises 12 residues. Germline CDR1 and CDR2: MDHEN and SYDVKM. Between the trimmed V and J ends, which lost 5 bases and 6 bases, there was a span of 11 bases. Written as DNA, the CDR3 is TGTGCCAGCAGTAAGGGGACTCTCGAGCAGTACTTC. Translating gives CASSKGTLEQYF.

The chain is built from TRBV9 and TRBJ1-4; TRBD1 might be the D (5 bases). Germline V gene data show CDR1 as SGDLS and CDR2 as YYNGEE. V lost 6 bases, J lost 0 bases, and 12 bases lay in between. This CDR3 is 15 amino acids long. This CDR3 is CASTKGDPTNEKLFF. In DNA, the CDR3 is TGTGCCAGCACCAAAGGGGATCCAACTAATGAAAAACTGTTTTTT.

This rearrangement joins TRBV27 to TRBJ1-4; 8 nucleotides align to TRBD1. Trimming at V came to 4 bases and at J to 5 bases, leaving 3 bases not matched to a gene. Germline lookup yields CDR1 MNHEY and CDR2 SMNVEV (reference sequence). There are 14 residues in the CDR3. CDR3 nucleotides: TGTGCCAGCAGTTCTTGGACAGGGAATGAAAAACTGTTTTTT. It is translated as CASSSWTGNEKLFF.

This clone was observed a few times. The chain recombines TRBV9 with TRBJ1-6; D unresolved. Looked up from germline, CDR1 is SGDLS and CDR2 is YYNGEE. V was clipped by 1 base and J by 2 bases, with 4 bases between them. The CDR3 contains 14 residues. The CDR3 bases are TGTGCCAGCAGCGTACAGACCTATAATTCACCCCTCCACTTT. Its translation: CASSVQTYNSPLHF.

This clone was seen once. The CDR3, as DNA: TGTGCAAGTCGAACCTTCTTGTCGTTTCGGGGTGACAATGAGCAGTTCTTC. Protein sequence: CASRTFLSFRGDNEQFF. The V gene is TRBV12-2, the J gene TRBJ2-1; TRBD2 is the table's D call, not checked against the DNA. TRBV12-2 is an annotated pseudogene. The CDR3 contains 17 residues.

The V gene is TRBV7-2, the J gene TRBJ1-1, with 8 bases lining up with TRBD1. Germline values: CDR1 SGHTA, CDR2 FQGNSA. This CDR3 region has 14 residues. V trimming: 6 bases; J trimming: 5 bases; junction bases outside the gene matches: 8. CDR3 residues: CASSYTRGLTEAFF. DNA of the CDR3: TGTGCCAGCAGTTACACCAGGGGGCTTACTGAAGCTTTCTTT.

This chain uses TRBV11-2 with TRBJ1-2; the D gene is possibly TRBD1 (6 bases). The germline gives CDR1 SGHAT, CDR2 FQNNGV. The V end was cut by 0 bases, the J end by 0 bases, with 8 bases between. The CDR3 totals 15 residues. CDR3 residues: CASSLDPGANYGYTF. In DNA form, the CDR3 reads TGTGCCAGCAGCTTAGACCCAGGGGCTAACTATGGCTACACCTTC.

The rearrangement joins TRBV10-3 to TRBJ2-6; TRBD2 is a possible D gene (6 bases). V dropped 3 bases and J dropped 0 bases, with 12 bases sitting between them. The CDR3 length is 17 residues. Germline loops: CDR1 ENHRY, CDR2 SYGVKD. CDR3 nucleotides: TGTGCCATCAGTGACATCGGGAGTTCCTCTGGGGCCAACGTCCTGACTTTC. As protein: CAISDIGSSSGANVLTF.

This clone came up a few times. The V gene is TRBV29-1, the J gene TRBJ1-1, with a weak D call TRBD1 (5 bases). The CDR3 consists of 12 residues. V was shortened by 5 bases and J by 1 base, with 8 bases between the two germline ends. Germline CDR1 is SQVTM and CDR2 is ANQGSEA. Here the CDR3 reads CSVWGGNTEAFF. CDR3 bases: TGCAGCGTTTGGGGCGGGAACACTGAAGCTTTCTTT.

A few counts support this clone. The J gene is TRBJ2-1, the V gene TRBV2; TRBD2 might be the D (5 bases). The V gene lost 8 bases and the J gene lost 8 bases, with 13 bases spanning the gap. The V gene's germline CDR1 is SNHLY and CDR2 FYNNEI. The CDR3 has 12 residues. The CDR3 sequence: CASAPSLDEQFF. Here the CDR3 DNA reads TGTGCCAGCGCTCCTAGCCTGGATGAGCAGTTCTTC.

CDR3 bases: TGCGCCAGCAGCCAAACGGGAGGGACCAACTACGAGCAGTACTTC. Encoded protein: CASSQTGGTNYEQYF. V and J are TRBV4-1 and TRBJ2-7; the match to TRBD2 covers 8 bases. The CDR3 extends over 15 amino acids. From germline, CDR1 is MGHRA and CDR2 YSYEKL. Losses at the gene ends were 2 bases for V and 3 bases for J; bases not matched to a gene: 6.

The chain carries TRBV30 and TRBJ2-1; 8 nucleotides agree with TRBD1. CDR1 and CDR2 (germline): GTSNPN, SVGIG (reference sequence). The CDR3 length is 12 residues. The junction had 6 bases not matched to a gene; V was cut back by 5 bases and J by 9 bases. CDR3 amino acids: CAWGQGTGEQFF. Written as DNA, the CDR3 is TGTGCCTGGGGACAGGGAACGGGTGAGCAGTTCTTC. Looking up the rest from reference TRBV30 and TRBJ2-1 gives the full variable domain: SQTIHQWPATLVQPVGSPLSLECTVEGTSNPNLYWYRQAAGRGLQLLFYSVGIGQISSEVPQNLSASRPQDRQFILSSKKLLLSDSGFYLCAWGQGTGEQFFGPGTRLTVL.

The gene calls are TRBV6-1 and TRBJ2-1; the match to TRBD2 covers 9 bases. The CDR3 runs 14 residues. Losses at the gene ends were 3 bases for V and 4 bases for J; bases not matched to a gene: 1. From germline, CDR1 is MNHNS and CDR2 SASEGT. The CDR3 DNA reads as TGTGCCAGCAGTGAGGCGGGAGGGTACAATGAGCAGTTCTTC. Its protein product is CASSEAGGYNEQFF.

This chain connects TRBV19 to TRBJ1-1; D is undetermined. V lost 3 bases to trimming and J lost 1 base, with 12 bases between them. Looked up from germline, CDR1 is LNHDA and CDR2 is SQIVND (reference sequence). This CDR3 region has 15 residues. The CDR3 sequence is CASSIPWAGNTEAFF. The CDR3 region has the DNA TGTGCCAGTAGTATTCCCTGGGCCGGGAACACTGAAGCTTTCTTT.

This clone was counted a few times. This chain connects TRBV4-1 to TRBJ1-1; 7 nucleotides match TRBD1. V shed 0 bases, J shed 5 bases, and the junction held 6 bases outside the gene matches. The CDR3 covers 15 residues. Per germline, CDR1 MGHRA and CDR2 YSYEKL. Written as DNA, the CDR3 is TGCGCCAGCAGCCAAGACCCAACAGGGGCTACTGAAGCTTTCTTT. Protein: CASSQDPTGATEAFF.

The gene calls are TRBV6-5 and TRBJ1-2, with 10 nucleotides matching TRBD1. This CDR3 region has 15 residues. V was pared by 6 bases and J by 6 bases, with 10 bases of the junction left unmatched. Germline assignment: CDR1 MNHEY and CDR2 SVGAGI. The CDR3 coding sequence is TGTGCCAGCAGGAGACAGGGGGCGAGGGATGATGGCTACACCTTC. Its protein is CASRRQGARDDGYTF.

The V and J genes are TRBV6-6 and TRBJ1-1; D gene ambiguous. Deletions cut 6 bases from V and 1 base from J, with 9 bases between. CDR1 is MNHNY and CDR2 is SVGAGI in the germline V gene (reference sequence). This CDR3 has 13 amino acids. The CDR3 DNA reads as TGTGCCAGCAGCTACATAGGGAACACTGAAGCTTTCTTT. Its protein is CASSYIGNTEAFF.

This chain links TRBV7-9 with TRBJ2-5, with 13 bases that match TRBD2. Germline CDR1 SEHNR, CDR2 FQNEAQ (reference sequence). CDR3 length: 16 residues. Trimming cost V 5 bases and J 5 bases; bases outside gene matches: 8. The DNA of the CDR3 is TGTGCCAGCAGCATGACTAGCGGGAGGTCGTGGGAGACCCAGTACTTC. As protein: CASSMTSGRSWETQYF.